Detailed here is one T cell receptor (beta chain). The data originate from a study of blood T cell repertoires in COVID-19. About the research overall: Sites across the United States, Italy and Spain contributed samples from acute and convalescent COVID-19.

Clones were sequenced by immunoSEQ multiplex PCR, and TCRdb holds only the in-frame ones, with some missing. The sample has 280,000 or so clones; around 85% are singletons. The CDR3 sequence is 15 residues long. The V and J ends lost 1 base and 7 bases, in that order; junction bases with no gene match: 2. From germline, CDR1 is SGHNT and CDR2 YENEEA. Cohort placement rested on clinical history that participants reported themselves. For recovered donors of Cohort 3, there were two negative PCRs, clearance, or symptom resolution. Sequencing was performed on PBMCs or T cells enriched from blood (not recorded which). This TCR derives from a woman between 35 and 50 years old who had recovered from COVID-19. The chain recombines TRBV11-3 with TRBJ2-1; 12 bases fit TRBD2. The CDR3 sequence is CASSLASGRGNEQFF. In DNA form, the CDR3 reads TGTGCCAGCAGCTTAGCTAGCGGGAGGGGGAATGAGCAGTTCTTC.